This T cell receptor (beta chain) was sequenced during a study of blood T cell repertoires in COVID-19. Study-level information: Both acute and convalescent COVID-19 samples were obtained from the United States, Italy and Spain. Sample material is recorded as cDNA or gDNA derived from T cells, B-cell-depleted T cells, or PBMCs.

In the source study's methods: The authors estimated nucleated cell counts from reference gene primer amplification. TCRdb's table, derived via immunoSEQ multiplex PCR, lists solely in-frame clones and lacks some. That table furnishes V, J and clone size, whereas the DNA furnished D and trimming. The sample has more than 90,000 clones, 77% seen once. There are 15 residues in the CDR3. Trimming removed 5 bases from V and 5 bases from J; junction bases left unmatched: 6. Germline V gene data show CDR1 as SGHTA and CDR2 as FQGNSA. The chain is built from TRBV7-2 and TRBJ2-5; TRBD2 matches at 12 bases. The clonotype was recovered from a woman of 80 years or more with acute or convalescent COVID-19. Sequencing input: peripheral blood. CDR3 sequence reads: CASSPSGGARETQYF. The CDR3 nucleotides read TGTGCCAGCAGCCCTAGCGGGGGGGCCAGGGAGACCCAGTACTTC. The variable domain in full, with the rest retrieved from reference TRBV7-2 and TRBJ2-5, is GAGVSQSPSNKVTEKGKDVELRCDPISGHTALYWYRQSLGQGLEFLIYFQGNSAPDKSGLPSDRFSAERTGGSVSTLTIQRTQQEDSAVYLCASSPSGGARETQYFGPGTRLLVL.